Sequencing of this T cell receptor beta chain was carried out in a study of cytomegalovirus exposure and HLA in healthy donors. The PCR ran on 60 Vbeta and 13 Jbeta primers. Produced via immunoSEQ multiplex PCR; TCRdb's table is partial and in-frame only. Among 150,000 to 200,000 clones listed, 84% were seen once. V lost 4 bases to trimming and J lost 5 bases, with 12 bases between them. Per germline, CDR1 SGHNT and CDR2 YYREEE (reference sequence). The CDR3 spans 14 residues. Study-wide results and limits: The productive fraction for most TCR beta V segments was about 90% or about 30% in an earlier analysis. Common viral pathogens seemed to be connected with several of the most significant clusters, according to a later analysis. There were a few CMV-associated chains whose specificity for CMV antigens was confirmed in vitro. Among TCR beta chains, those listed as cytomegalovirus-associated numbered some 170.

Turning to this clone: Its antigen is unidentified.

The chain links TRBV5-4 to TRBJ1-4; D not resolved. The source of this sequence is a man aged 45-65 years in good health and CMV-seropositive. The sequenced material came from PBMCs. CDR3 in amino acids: CASSPTLTNEKLFF. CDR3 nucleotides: TGTGCCAGCAGCCCGACATTGACGAATGAAAAACTGTTTTTT.